What follows are 27 T cell receptor beta chains derived from one specimen sequenced in a study of coeliac disease. The data were produced by immunoSEQ multiplex PCR, yet TCRdb's version contains in-frame clones alone and is incomplete. The sample has 2,700 or so clones, around 50% seen once. Material: intraepithelial lymphocytes from the gut. Receptor source: a man between 60 and 70 years old with celiac disease on a gluten-free diet.

By sample fraction, this clone is large. The chain recombines TRBV7-2 with TRBJ2-6, with D maybe TRBD1 (5 bases). The V gene's germline CDR1 is SGHTA and CDR2 FQGNSA. With 2 bases removed from V and 2 bases from J, the gap between germline ends came to 16 bases. This CDR3 region has 18 residues. In nucleotides, the CDR3 is TGTGCCAGCAGCTTATCGTTGCAAGGGGAACCTGGGGCCAACGTCCTGACTTTC. This sequence encodes CASSLSLQGEPGANVLTF. The variable domain in full, with the rest retrieved from reference TRBV7-2 and TRBJ2-6, is GAGVSQSPSNKVTEKGKDVELRCDPISGHTALYWYRQSLGQGLEFLIYFQGNSAPDKSGLPSDRFSAERTGGSVSTLTIQRTQQEDSAVYLCASSLSLQGEPGANVLTFGAGSRLTVL.

A few counts support this clone. The chain couples TRBV5-1 to TRBJ2-1; 9 bases are shared with TRBD2. V gave up 7 bases and J gave up 9 bases; unmatched junction bases: 14. Germline-derived CDR1 and CDR2 are SGHRS and YFSETQ. The CDR3 length is 15 residues. CDR3 nucleotide sequence: TGCGCCAGCTCGACTATAGCGGGAGTAGTGATTGAGCAGTTCTTC. The encoded protein is CASSTIAGVVIEQFF.

The chain is built from TRBV2 and TRBJ2-7; 7 bases map to TRBD2. From germline, CDR1 is SNHLY and CDR2 FYNNEI. After removal of 8 bases from V and 2 bases from J, the junction contained 3 bases not matched to a gene. This CDR3 has 12 residues. CDR3 amino acids: CASASGAYEQYF. The CDR3 DNA is TGTGCCAGCGCTAGCGGCGCCTACGAGCAGTACTTC.

The genes are TRBV11-1 and TRBJ2-1; D gene unclear. CDR3 length equals 12 residues. V was cut by 4 bases and J by 7 bases, with 8 bases left in between. Looked up from germline, CDR1 is SGHAT and CDR2 is FQDESV (reference sequence). CDR3 loop: CASSSVENEQFF. The CDR3 nucleotides read TGTGCCAGCAGCTCGGTGGAGAATGAGCAGTTCTTC.

The rearrangement joins TRBV12-5 to TRBJ2-6; 7 positions agree with TRBD2. Trimming at V came to 2 bases and at J to 0 bases, leaving 4 bases not matched to a gene. Germline lookup yields CDR1 LGHNT and CDR2 FRNRAP. The CDR3 spans 17 residues. The CDR3 protein is CASGLPRGDSGANVLTF. The CDR3 DNA reads TGTGCTAGTGGTTTGCCCCGGGGGGACTCTGGGGCCAACGTCCTGACTTTC.

The table lists this clone with a count of one. The chain joins TRBV7-9 to TRBJ2-1; 7 nucleotides line up with TRBD2. Looked up from germline, CDR1 is SEHNR and CDR2 is FQNEAQ (reference sequence). This CDR3 contains 17 residues. J was trimmed by 3 bases and V by 5 bases; bases with no gene match: 13. The CDR3 region is CASSRLKERGGYNEQFF. In DNA, the CDR3 is TGTGCCAGCAGCCGCCTTAAGGAGCGGGGTGGCTACAATGAGCAGTTCTTC.

The V call is TRBV21-1, the J call TRBJ1-3; the table's D call TRBD1 went unverified against the DNA. TRBV21-1 is reported as a pseudogene. There are 16 residues in the CDR3. The CDR3 DNA reads as TGTGCCAGCAGCTCCCCACAGGGTAACTCTGGAAACACCATATATTTT. Translated: CASSSPQGNSGNTIYF.

This clone was counted only a few times. This CDR3 reads CASSRDSSQWGGYTF. The CDR3, as DNA: TGTGCCAGCAGCCGGGACAGTTCGCAGTGGGGTGGCTACACCTTC. The chain combines TRBV5-8 with TRBJ1-2; TRBD1 agrees at 7 bases. The CDR3 has 15 residues. Trimming took 4 bases from V and 7 from J; bases not matched to a gene: 13. Germline values: CDR1 SGHTS, CDR2 YDEGEE.

The V call is TRBV15, the J call TRBJ1-1; D is uncertain. The V and J ends lost 5 bases and 4 bases respectively, with 17 bases between them. This CDR3 spans 15 amino acids. CDR1 LNHNV and CDR2 YYDKDF come from the germline V gene (reference sequence). As DNA, the CDR3 is TGTGCCACCAGCGCGCGTTTGGGCCAGGCCACTGAAGCTTTCTTT. Encoded protein: CATSARLGQATEAFF.

This chain connects TRBV2 to TRBJ2-5, with 7 bases matching TRBD2. Per the germline V gene, CDR1 is SNHLY and CDR2 is FYNNEI. The ends lost 8 bases at V and 5 bases at J; junction bases unmatched: 14. This CDR3 comprises 15 residues. The CDR3 spells CASQPWGEGRETQYF. The CDR3, as DNA: TGTGCCAGCCAGCCCTGGGGGGAGGGCCGGGAGACCCAGTACTTC.

The rearrangement uses TRBV4-3 and TRBJ2-1; TRBD1 agrees at 10 bases. The germline V gene encodes CDR1 LGHNA and CDR2 YSLEER. Trimming removed 0 bases from V and 7 bases from J; junction bases left unmatched: 12. The CDR3 spans 18 residues. The CDR3 region is CASSQEPHRDRGSNEQFF. In DNA form, the CDR3 reads TGCGCCAGCAGCCAAGAACCTCACCGGGACAGGGGTTCTAATGAGCAGTTCTTC.

The rearrangement links TRBV7-9 to TRBJ2-1; 8 bases are shared with TRBD2. Losses at the gene ends were 4 bases for V and 8 bases for J; bases not matched to a gene: 10. This CDR3 has 15 residues. The germline V gene encodes CDR1 SEHNR and CDR2 FQNEAQ (reference sequence). In DNA, the CDR3 is TGTGCCAGCAGCTCTCCGGGACTAGTATTCCATGAGCAGTTCTTC. Protein: CASSSPGLVFHEQFF. The whole variable domain, remainder taken from reference TRBV7-9 and TRBJ2-1, is DTGVSQNPRHKITKRGQNVTFRCDPISEHNRLYWYRQTLGQGPEFLTYFQNEAQLEKSRLLSDRFSAERPKGSFSTLEIQRTEQGDSAMYLCASSSPGLVFHEQFFGPGTRLTVL.

The chain couples TRBV19 to TRBJ2-7; TRBD1 agrees at 12 bases. The CDR3 covers 15 residues. The V segment lost 5 bases and the J segment 5 bases; nucleotides outside the gene matches: 7. Germline lookup yields CDR1 LNHDA and CDR2 SQIVND (reference sequence). The CDR3 loop is CASSLPGQGANEQYF. CDR3 sequence (DNA): TGTGCCAGTAGTCTACCGGGACAGGGGGCTAACGAGCAGTACTTC.

The chain links TRBV30 to TRBJ2-2; TRBD1 matches at 10 bases. The germline CDR1 and CDR2 sequences are GTSNPN and SVGIG (reference sequence). This CDR3 has 14 residues. V shed 5 bases and J 5 bases; nucleotides not matched to a gene: 5. CDR3 loop: CAWEPGQGTGELFF. DNA for the CDR3: TGTGCCTGGGAACCGGGACAGGGGACCGGGGAGCTGTTTTTT.

This clone came up a few times. The V and J genes are TRBV5-4 and TRBJ1-2; 7 bases are a match to TRBD1. Trimming removed 5 bases from V and 7 bases from J; junction bases left unmatched: 11. The CDR3 spans 14 residues. Germline lookup yields CDR1 SGHNT and CDR2 YYREEE (reference sequence). DNA of the CDR3: TGTGCCAGCAGTTTGACAGGGCCTTCGCGTGGCTACACCTTC. It translates to CASSLTGPSRGYTF. Variable domain in full (rest from reference TRBV5-4 and TRBJ1-2): ETGVTQSPTHLIKTRGQQVTLRCSSQSGHNTVSWYQQALGQGPQFIFQYYREEENGRGNFPPRFSGLQFPNYSSELNVNALELDDSALYLCASSLTGPSRGYTFGSGTRLTVV.

This clone was observed a few times. In nucleotides, the CDR3 is TGTGCCAGCAGTTACCAGGGACAGGGCTCCTACGAGCAGTACTTC. This encodes CASSYQGQGSYEQYF. V gene TRBV6-5 combines with J gene TRBJ2-7, with TRBD1 matching over 9 bases. The CDR3 contains 15 residues. Germline V gene sequence: CDR1 MNHEY, CDR2 SVGAGI. J gave up 0 bases and V 2 bases, and 2 bases lay outside the gene matches.

The rearrangement joins TRBV7-8 to TRBJ2-1, with 12 nucleotides matching TRBD2. J lost 6 bases, V lost 1 base, and 7 bases had no gene match. Germline CDR1 reads SGHVS; CDR2 reads FQNEAQ. The CDR3 is 17 residues long. The CDR3 sequence: CASSLGSSGRASNEQFF. DNA of the CDR3: TGTGCCAGCAGCTTAGGGTCTAGCGGGAGGGCCTCCAATGAGCAGTTCTTC.

This clone is termed large. The V call is TRBV2, the J call TRBJ1-2; perhaps TRBD1 as D (6 bases). V gave up 1 base and J gave up 1 base, with 7 bases separating them. The CDR3 is made up of 14 amino acids. The germline V gene has CDR1 SNHLY and CDR2 FYNNEI. In nucleotides, the CDR3 is TGTGCCAGCAGTGAAGACAGGGATAACTATGGCTACACCTTC. Translated: CASSEDRDNYGYTF.

This clone has just one count. The chain combines TRBV7-2 with TRBJ2-3; D is perhaps TRBD2 (5 bases). The CDR3 has 16 amino acids. Trimming left V 4 bases short and J 4 bases short, with 18 bases between. Germline CDR1 SGHTA, CDR2 FQGNSA. The CDR3 region has the DNA TGTGCCAGCAGCTCTCGGCTAGCCCCCTTGTCAGATACGCAGTATTTT. Translated, it gives CASSSRLAPLSDTQYF.

This clone was seen a handful of times. The chain carries TRBV7-9 and TRBJ2-5; D is unresolved. The CDR3 contains 14 residues. Trimming took 2 bases from V and 4 from J, leaving 11 bases between them. Germline CDR1 reads SEHNR; CDR2 reads FQNEAQ (reference sequence). The DNA for the CDR3 is TGTGCCAGCAGCTTACTCTTGAGAGGAGAGACCCAGTACTTC. This encodes CASSLLLRGETQYF. The full variable domain, with the rest looked up from reference TRBV7-9 and TRBJ2-5, is DTGVSQNPRHKITKRGQNVTFRCDPISEHNRLYWYRQTLGQGPEFLTYFQNEAQLEKSRLLSDRFSAERPKGSFSTLEIQRTEQGDSAMYLCASSLLLRGETQYFGPGTRLLVL.

This clone has just a few counts. The V call is TRBV29-1, the J call TRBJ2-1, with 10 bases matching TRBD1. The V gene's germline CDR1 is SQVTM and CDR2 ANQGSEA. This CDR3 contains 15 residues. V gave up 3 bases and J gave up 7 bases; unmatched junction bases: 9. The CDR3 sequence is CSVEWEGQGLNEQFF. The DNA of the CDR3 is TGCAGCGTTGAGTGGGAGGGACAGGGGTTGAATGAGCAGTTCTTC.

This chain joins TRBV6-5 and TRBJ2-1; D remains ambiguous. V shed 4 bases and J shed 10 bases, with 11 bases lying between them. This CDR3 is built from 12 residues. The germline gives CDR1 MNHEY, CDR2 SVGAGI. The DNA of the CDR3 is TGTGCCAGCAGTTTGAGTGTCGGGGAGCAGTTCTTC. This gives the protein CASSLSVGEQFF.

The DNA of the CDR3 is TGTGCCTGGAGTGTACGGGGGGGCAGGGGAGAGACCCAGTACTTC. Translated: CAWSVRGGRGETQYF. This chain connects TRBV30 to TRBJ2-5; 8 nucleotides agree with TRBD2. The V gene's germline CDR1 is GTSNPN and CDR2 SVGIG (reference sequence). CDR3 length: 15 amino acids. V lost 0 bases, J lost 4 bases, and 7 bases stayed unmatched.

V is TRBV13 and J is TRBJ2-3; TRBD1 matches 11 bases. Germline V CDR1 and CDR2: PRHDT, FYEKMQ (reference sequence). V shed 5 bases, J shed 0 bases, and the junction held 7 bases outside the gene matches. The CDR3 extends over 17 amino acids. The CDR3 nucleotides read TGTGCCAGCAGCATCCCCGGGACAGGGGGAAGCACAGATACGCAGTATTTT. It codes for CASSIPGTGGSTDTQYF.

Judged by abundance, this clone is medium-sized. This chain connects TRBV10-3 to TRBJ2-5, with 7 bases aligning to TRBD2. Germline lookup yields CDR1 ENHRY and CDR2 SYGVKD. This CDR3 has 11 amino acids. J lost 4 bases, V lost 8 bases, and 1 base had no gene match. The CDR3 DNA follows: TGTGCCATCGGGGGGGGAGAGACCCAGTACTTC. Residues: CAIGGGETQYF.

This chain joins TRBV5-1 and TRBJ1-2; 10 bases are shared with TRBD1. The junction had 7 bases not matched to a gene; V was cut back by 5 bases and J by 6 bases. The CDR3 is 14 amino acids. The germline gives CDR1 SGHRS, CDR2 YFSETQ. CDR3 amino acids: CASRSGTGVDGYTF. The DNA of the CDR3 is TGCGCCAGCAGGTCCGGGACAGGGGTCGATGGCTACACCTTC.

The chain is built from TRBV7-2 and TRBJ2-7; D may be TRBD2 (5 bases). This CDR3 contains 12 residues. Germline values: CDR1 SGHTA, CDR2 FQGNSA. V dropped 5 bases and J dropped 6 bases, with 11 bases sitting between them. CDR3 sequence reads: CASSILESEQYF. In DNA form, the CDR3 reads TGTGCCAGCAGCATACTAGAGAGCGAGCAGTACTTC.